This paragraph covers one T cell receptor (beta chain) sequence. The antigen remains undetermined. The V gene's germline CDR1 is SGHTA and CDR2 FQGNSA. Trimming removed 6 bases from V and 5 bases from J; junction bases left unmatched: 8. CDR3 length equals 16 residues. Libraries were prepared by immunoSEQ multiplex PCR; TCRdb keeps only in-frame clonotypes and omits some of them. The data show over 150,000 clones, with 90% seen just once and roughly 1.6% held by the top ten. The data are from a study of T cell responses to AZD1222 COVID-19 vaccine. Study-wide findings and caveats: Epitopes outside B.1.351 and B.1.1.7 mutated regions reportedly drew nearly half of spike TCRs. Most donors were white British and more were female, and clonal diversity was possibly underestimated. The study found vaccine-associated CD4 TCRs spanning spike, dominant at 160-218 and 743-854.

This chain connects TRBV7-2 to TRBJ2-3; 13 bases are a match to TRBD2. The receptor was isolated from an adult in good health. The sample here was peripheral blood, taken on day 0 of AZD1222 vaccination. This CDR3 is CASRETSGGARDTQYF. The DNA of the CDR3 is TGTGCCAGCAGGGAAACTAGCGGGGGGGCAAGAGATACGCAGTATTTT.